One and the same sample provided the 15 T cell receptor beta chains below, sequenced in a study of immune evolution from preneoplasia to lung adenocarcinoma. Generated by immunoSEQ multiplex PCR, the TCRdb table keeps only in-frame clones and is missing some. The sample records under 8,000 clones, roughly 77% being singletons. The sample was FFPE minimally invasive lung adenocarcinoma tissue. Receptors originate from a person aged 70 to 85 with lung adenocarcinoma.

The rearrangement uses TRBV6-5 and TRBJ1-6; no firm D call. V lost 2 bases and J 10 bases, leaving 12 bases between the germline ends. The length of the CDR3 is 14 residues. Germline CDR1 MNHEY, CDR2 SVGAGI. CDR3: CASSYQEQRSPLHF. CDR3 DNA sequence: TGTGCCAGCAGTTACCAAGAACAGAGGTCACCCCTCCACTTT.

This clone turned up a few times. The chain is built from TRBV7-2 and TRBJ1-5; 9 bases map to TRBD1. Germline V lookup: CDR1 SGHTA, CDR2 FQGNSA. This CDR3 contains 16 residues. The J segment lost 0 bases and the V segment lost 5 bases, leaving 5 bases of the junction unmatched. CDR3 sequence: CASSPQGASSNQPQHF. The CDR3 DNA is TGTGCCAGCAGCCCACAGGGGGCTTCTAGCAATCAGCCCCAGCATTTT.

This clone came up once. One junction end disagrees with the germline gene, perhaps due to a read error. V usage is TRBV7-7 and J usage is TRBJ2-5, with 9 bases fitting TRBD1. The CDR3 has 15 residues. CDR1 SSHAT and CDR2 FNYEAQ come from the germline V gene (reference sequence). CDR3 bases: TGTGCTAGCAGCTTTACAGGGGGCTTCGGAGAGACCCAGTACTTC. Residues: CASSFTGGFGETQYF.

CDR3: CASSLIGGVGYEQYF. DNA of the CDR3: TGTGCCAGCAGTTTAATTGGGGGAGTTGGGTACGAGCAGTACTTC. The chain employs TRBV28 and TRBJ2-7; D tentatively fits TRBD1 or TRBD2 (5 bases each). Trimming stripped 2 bases from V and 4 bases from J, with 15 bases between. CDR3 size: 15 residues. Germline CDR1 is MDHEN and CDR2 is SYDVKM.

The rearrangement joins TRBV5-3 to TRBJ1-6, with TRBD1 matching 10 bases. TRBV5-3 is identified as an open reading frame with a role that is uncertain. The CDR3 contains 16 residues. V trimming: 0 bases; J trimming: 10 bases; junction bases outside the gene matches: 7. The CDR3 here is CARSLGRTGGYSPLHF. The CDR3 nucleotides are TGTGCCAGAAGCTTGGGGAGGACAGGGGGGTACTCACCCCTCCACTTT.

This chain uses TRBV7-2 with TRBJ1-1, with D unclear. Germline CDR1 and CDR2: SGHTA and FQGNSA. The CDR3 has 13 amino acids. The V end was cut by 0 bases, the J end by 7 bases, with 9 bases between. The CDR3 here is CASSLASQLEAFF. The CDR3 coding sequence is TGTGCCAGCAGCTTAGCTTCTCAGCTTGAAGCTTTCTTT. Full variable domain (remainder filled in from reference TRBV7-2 and TRBJ1-1): GAGVSQSPSNKVTEKGKDVELRCDPISGHTALYWYRQSLGQGLEFLIYFQGNSAPDKSGLPSDRFSAERTGGSVSTLTIQRTQQEDSAVYLCASSLASQLEAFFGQGTRLTVV.

The chain is built from TRBV28 and TRBJ2-7; weak D call: TRBD2 (6 bases). The germline V and J ends were trimmed by 5 bases and 4 bases, with 15 bases remaining between them. The CDR3 loop spans 14 amino acids. The germline V gene has CDR1 MDHEN and CDR2 SYDVKM. CDR3 amino acids: CASSPPGEVYEQYF. As DNA, the CDR3 is TGTGCCAGCAGTCCCCCCGGGGAGGTTTACGAGCAGTACTTC.

V gene TRBV4-2 combines with J gene TRBJ2-7; D not resolved. V lost 2 bases and J lost 1, with 15 bases in between. Germline V gives CDR1 LGHNA, CDR2 YNFKEQ. The CDR3 sequence is 16 residues long. The CDR3 is CASSQMGTEPSYEQYF. The CDR3 nucleotides read TGTGCCAGCAGCCAAATGGGTACAGAACCATCCTACGAGCAGTACTTC.

The V call is TRBV28, the J call TRBJ2-5, with 8 bases matching TRBD2. This CDR3 is 17 amino acids long. Trimming took 6 bases from V and 2 from J; bases not matched to a gene: 14. The germline gives CDR1 MDHEN, CDR2 SYDVKM. The CDR3: CASSPGSSGFNQETQYF. The CDR3 nucleotides are TGTGCCAGCAGCCCGGGGTCTAGCGGGTTCAATCAAGAGACCCAGTACTTC. Full variable domain (remainder filled in from reference TRBV28 and TRBJ2-5): DVKVTQSSRYLVKRTGEKVFLECVQDMDHENMFWYRQDPGLGLRLIYFSYDVKMKEKGDIPEGYSVSREKKERFSLILESASTNQTSMYLCASSPGSSGFNQETQYFGPGTRLLVL.

This clone was counted between two and nine times. V gene TRBV7-9 combines with J gene TRBJ2-3; tentatively, D is TRBD1 (6 bases). CDR3 length: 14 residues. The ends were cut back, 6 bases at V and 2 bases at J, with 12 bases in the middle. Germline CDR1 and CDR2: SEHNR and FQNEAQ (reference sequence). CDR3 sequence reads: CASSEDSPTDTQYF. The CDR3 nucleotides are TGTGCCAGCAGTGAGGACAGCCCCACAGATACGCAGTATTTT.

The rearrangement links TRBV10-3 to TRBJ1-5; 10 bases agree with TRBD1. Germline V gives CDR1 ENHRY, CDR2 SYGVKD. The CDR3 runs to 14 residues. Trimming removed 11 bases from V and 0 bases from J; junction bases left unmatched: 4. The CDR3 bases are TGTGCCGGGGGGACAGGGGATAGCAATCAGCCCCAGCATTTT. Translating it yields CAGGTGDSNQPQHF.

This chain uses TRBV15 with TRBJ1-1; D is ambiguous. Germline CDR1 is LNHNV and CDR2 is YYDKDF (reference sequence). The V end was cut by 0 bases, the J end by 1 base, with 9 bases between. This CDR3 contains 15 residues. The CDR3 bases are TGTGCCACCAGCAGAGACTTCGACTCGAACACTGAAGCTTTCTTT. This translates into CATSRDFDSNTEAFF. The variable domain in full, completed from reference TRBV15 and TRBJ1-1, reads DAMVIQNPRYQVTQFGKPVTLSCSQTLNHNVMYWYQQKSSQAPKLLFHYYDKDFNNEADTPDNFQSRRPNTSFCFLDIRSPGLGDTAMYLCATSRDFDSNTEAFFGQGTRLTVV.

This chain links TRBV7-9 with TRBJ2-7; possibly TRBD1 or TRBD2 for D (5 bases each). The germline gives CDR1 SEHNR, CDR2 FQNEAQ (reference sequence). The CDR3 runs to 11 residues. Trimming left V 8 bases short and J 7 bases short, with 12 bases between. CDR3 region: CASFWGNEQYF. DNA of the CDR3: TGTGCCAGCTTCTGGGGGAATGAGCAGTACTTC.

This rearrangement joins TRBV5-5 to TRBJ1-1, with 7 nucleotides matching TRBD1. After removal of 3 bases from V and 11 bases from J, the junction contained 7 bases not matched to a gene. Germline V lookup: CDR1 SGHKS, CDR2 YYEKEE (reference sequence). The CDR3 runs 12 residues. The CDR3 here is CASSYQGVAAFF. The CDR3 nucleotides are TGTGCCAGCAGCTACCAGGGGGTAGCGGCTTTCTTT.

This sequence joins TRBV18 and TRBJ2-3, with TRBD1 matching 8 bases. The germline V gene encodes CDR1 KGHSH and CDR2 LQKENI. J lost 5 bases, V lost 1 base, and 5 bases had no gene match. The CDR3 runs 15 residues. In nucleotides, the CDR3 is TGTGCCAGCTCACCACATAACGGACAGGGAGATACGCAGTATTTT. Encoded protein: CASSPHNGQGDTQYF.